These T cell receptor beta chains were read from a single sample in a study of blood T cell repertoires in COVID-19. The repertoire was sequenced with immunoSEQ multiplex PCR; TCRdb's copy has only in-frame clones and lacks some. The table shows 350,000 to 450,000 clones, with 89% occurring only once. The specimen sequenced was peripheral blood. The receptors stem from a woman aged 35 to 49 with COVID-19, enrolled during active disease. Both conserved end residues are part of each CDR3. Fields, in order: V gene, J gene, CDR3 length, CDR3 protein.

TRBV28	TRBJ1-5	15	CASRTRSGGNQPQHF
TRBV14	TRBJ2-5	12	CASRFQGGVQYF
TRBV28	TRBJ2-7	13	CASSRGVRYEQYF
TRBV19	TRBJ2-5	17	CASSISAGGLAGVQQYF
TRBV18	TRBJ1-5	15	CASSVGTGSNQPQHF
TRBV28	TRBJ1-5	13	CASNGASNQPQHF
TRBV4-1	TRBJ2-7	15	CASSPPGGRGTEQYF
TRBV6-6	TRBJ1-3	14	CASRPRSSGNTIYF
TRBV6-5	TRBJ1-5	14	CASSTGQSNQPQHF
TRBV28	TRBJ2-3	15	CASSLRQGFTDTQYF
TRBV18	TRBJ1-2	17	CASSPVTTEHYNYGYTF
TRBV11-3	TRBJ2-7	14	CASSSSGVSYEQYF
TRBV18	TRBJ1-6	18	CASSPRQGGVRIDSPLHF
TRBV11-2	TRBJ1-1	17	CASRRQGLTSRVDEAFF
TRBV4-3	TRBJ1-6	14	CASSQDRGLSPLHF
TRBV7-2	TRBJ2-7	14	CASSLGGRVSEQYF
TRBV6-1	TRBJ2-1	14	CASSVAGGINEQFF
TRBV28	TRBJ1-1	15	CASRTHRDSTTEAFF
TRBV28	TRBJ1-1	17	CASSLLGAGQKNTEAFF
TRBV19	TRBJ1-1	13	CASIAWAGGEAFF
TRBV6-4	TRBJ2-3	14	CASSGGASTDTQYF
TRBV9	TRBJ2-3	13	CASSPREPDTQYF
TRBV28	TRBJ2-2	16	CASSSGLAGGHGELFF
TRBV9	TRBJ2-2	18	CASSVGRGLAGHTGELFF
TRBV28	TRBJ1-1	12	CASSSWTGSAFF
TRBV6-4	TRBJ2-3	15	CASSVSSGGTDTQYF
TRBV11-2	TRBJ2-3	13	CASSPLGADTQYF
TRBV5-1	TRBJ2-1	18	CASSPETSPSSSYNEQFF
TRBV6-5	TRBJ1-1	13	CASRDRGMAEAFF
TRBV9	TRBJ1-5	15	CASTRTGQENQPQHF
TRBV21-1	TRBJ2-2	13	CASPGHNTGELFF
TRBV5-1	TRBJ2-1	13	CASSLGLANEQFF
TRBV7-3	TRBJ1-6	18	CASSLLPPGQLNNSPLHF
TRBV27	TRBJ2-7	16	CASSPIVDRDPYEQYF
TRBV7-9	TRBJ1-2	14	CASSLGAGVSGYTF
TRBV9	TRBJ2-2	14	CASSGSANTGELFF
TRBV7-9	TRBJ1-3	15	CASSLAEGAKDTIYF
TRBV6-1	TRBJ2-3	18	CASSELAARQVITDTQYF
TRBV9	TRBJ2-1	16	CASSLGGLVSYNEQFF
TRBV10-3	TRBJ2-7	13	CAISGTRFHEQYF